The clone carrying this TCR beta chain has just a few counts. Its specificity is unknown. The CDR3 consists of 15 residues. V lost 3 bases to trimming and J lost 4 bases, with 13 bases between them. CDR1 is SGHAT and CDR2 is FQNNGV in the germline V gene. The data are from a study of early T cells in non-severe SARS-CoV-2 infection. Across the whole study: The authors sequenced bulk RNA from unsorted whole blood, leaving chains unpaired.

Unique molecular identifiers were attached to individual cDNA molecules. TCRdb called the 5' RACE reads again in MiXCR, with one record for every CDR3 protein. The repertoire includes fewer than 85,000 distinct CDR3 sequences, roughly a sixth of them detected once, and roughly 3% sits in the top ten. Study-wide findings and caveats: There was a bias toward anti-spike CD8 responses in VDJdb matching, which missed private and CD4 specificities.

The clonotype comes from an adult who was a healthcare worker with PCR-confirmed SARS-CoV-2 infection or an uninfected control (not recorded which). The chain uses TRBV11-2 and TRBJ1-5; a weak D match, TRBD1 (6 bases). The sample was whole blood. CDR3 sequence (DNA): TGTGCCAGCAGCTTGGGAAGGGGGGAAAATCAGCCCCAGCATTTT. Translated: CASSLGRGENQPQHF.